The rows below give T cell receptor beta chains drawn from one sample of a study of shared clonotypes between healthy human individuals. Some clones are missing from TCRdb's copy, which holds only in-frame ones; the method was immunoSEQ multiplex PCR. The sample yields hundreds of thousands of clones, about 95% seen once. Sequencing was done on a sample of naive CD8+ T cells sorted from blood. The receptors here all came from a woman in her twenties or thirties in good health. The CDR3 runs from the conserved cysteine through the conserved F or W.

cdr3_length j_call v_call cdr3_aa
17 TRBJ2-7 TRBV28 CASSLAGGLAGNYEQYF
13 TRBJ2-7 TRBV5-1 CASSFGTDYEQYF
12 TRBJ2-7 TRBV7-9 CASSLTGDEQYF
15 TRBJ2-7 TRBV27 CASSFPGTSPYEQYF
15 TRBJ2-3 TRBV15 CATSLGGTSTDTQYF
15 TRBJ2-1 TRBV5-1 CASSLREWSYNEQFF
16 TRBJ2-2 TRBV5-6 CASSYGTSGNTGELFF
13 TRBJ2-7 TRBV7-2 CASSLSRTYEQYF
14 TRBJ2-7 TRBV9 CASSVGTGGGEQYF
14 TRBJ2-7 TRBV2 CASSFGQGPYEQYF
19 TRBJ2-5 TRBV13 CASSLVGTGGPFGQETQYF
16 TRBJ1-3 TRBV25-1 CASSEFLAGSGNTIYF
17 TRBJ1-1 TRBV28 CASSQTRQGTRGTEAFF
17 TRBJ2-3 TRBV10-1 CASSESVLAGAPDTQYF
15 TRBJ1-4 TRBV4-1 CASSQGAGTGEKLFF
15 TRBJ2-1 TRBV6-1 CASSEPGVDYNEQFF
11 TRBJ2-7 TRBV7-2 CASSLEFEQYF
12 TRBJ1-1 TRBV6-6 CASSTGTAEAFF
16 TRBJ2-7 TRBV11-1 CASSSDRTGVVYEQYF
16 TRBJ2-1 TRBV11-1 CASSLGGLAAHNEQFF
14 TRBJ2-5 TRBV19 CASSIGGRLETQYF
12 TRBJ2-7 TRBV2 CASEPGGNEQYF